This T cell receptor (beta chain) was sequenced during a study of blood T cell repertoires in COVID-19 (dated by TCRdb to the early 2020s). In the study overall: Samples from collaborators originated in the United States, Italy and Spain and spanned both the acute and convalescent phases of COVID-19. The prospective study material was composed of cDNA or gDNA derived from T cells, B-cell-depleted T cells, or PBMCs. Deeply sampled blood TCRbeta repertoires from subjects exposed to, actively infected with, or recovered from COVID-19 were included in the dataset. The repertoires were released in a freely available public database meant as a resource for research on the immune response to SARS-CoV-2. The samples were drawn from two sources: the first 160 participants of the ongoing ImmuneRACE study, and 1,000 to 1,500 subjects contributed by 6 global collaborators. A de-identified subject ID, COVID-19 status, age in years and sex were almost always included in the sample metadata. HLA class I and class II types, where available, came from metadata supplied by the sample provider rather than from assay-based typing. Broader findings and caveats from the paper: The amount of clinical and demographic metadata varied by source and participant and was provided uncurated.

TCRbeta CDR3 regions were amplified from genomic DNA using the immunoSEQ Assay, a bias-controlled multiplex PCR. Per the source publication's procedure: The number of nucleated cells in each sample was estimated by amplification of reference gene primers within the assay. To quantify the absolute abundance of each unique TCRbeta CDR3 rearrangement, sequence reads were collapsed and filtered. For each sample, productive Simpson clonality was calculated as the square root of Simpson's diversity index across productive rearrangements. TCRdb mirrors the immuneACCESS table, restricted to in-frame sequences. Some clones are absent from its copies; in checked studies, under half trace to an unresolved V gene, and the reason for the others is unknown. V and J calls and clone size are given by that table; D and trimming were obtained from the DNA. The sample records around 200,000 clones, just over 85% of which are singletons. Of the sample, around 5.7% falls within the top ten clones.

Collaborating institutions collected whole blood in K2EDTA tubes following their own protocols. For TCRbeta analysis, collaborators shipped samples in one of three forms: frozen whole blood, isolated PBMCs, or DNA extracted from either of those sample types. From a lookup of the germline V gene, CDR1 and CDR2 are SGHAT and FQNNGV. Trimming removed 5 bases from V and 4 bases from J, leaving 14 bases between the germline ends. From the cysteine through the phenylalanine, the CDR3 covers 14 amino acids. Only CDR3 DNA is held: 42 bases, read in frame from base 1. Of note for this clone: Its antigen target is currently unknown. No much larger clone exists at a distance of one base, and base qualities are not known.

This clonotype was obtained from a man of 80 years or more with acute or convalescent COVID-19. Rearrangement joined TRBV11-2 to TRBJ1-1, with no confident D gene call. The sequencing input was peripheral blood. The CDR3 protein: CASSTGWGGTEAFF. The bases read TGTGCCAGCAGCACGGGGTGGGGAGGCACTGAAGCTTTCTTT.